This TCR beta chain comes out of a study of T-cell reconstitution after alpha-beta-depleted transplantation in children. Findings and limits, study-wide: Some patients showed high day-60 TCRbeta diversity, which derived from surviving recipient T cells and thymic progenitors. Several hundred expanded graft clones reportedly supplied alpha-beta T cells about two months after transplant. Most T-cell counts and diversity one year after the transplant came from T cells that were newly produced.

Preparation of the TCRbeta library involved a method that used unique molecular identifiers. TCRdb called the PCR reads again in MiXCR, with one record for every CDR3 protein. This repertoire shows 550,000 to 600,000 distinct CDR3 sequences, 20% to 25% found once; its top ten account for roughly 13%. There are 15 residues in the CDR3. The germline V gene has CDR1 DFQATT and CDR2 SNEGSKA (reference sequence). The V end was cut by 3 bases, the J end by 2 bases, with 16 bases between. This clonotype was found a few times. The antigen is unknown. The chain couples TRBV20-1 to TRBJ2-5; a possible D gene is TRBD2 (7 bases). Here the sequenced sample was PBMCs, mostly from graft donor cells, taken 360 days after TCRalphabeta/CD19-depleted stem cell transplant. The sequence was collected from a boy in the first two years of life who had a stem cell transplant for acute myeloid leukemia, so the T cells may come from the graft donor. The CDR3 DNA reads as TGCAGTGCTAGCGGGGGGCGAAGGGTACAAGAGACCCAGTACTTC. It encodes CSASGGRRVQETQYF.